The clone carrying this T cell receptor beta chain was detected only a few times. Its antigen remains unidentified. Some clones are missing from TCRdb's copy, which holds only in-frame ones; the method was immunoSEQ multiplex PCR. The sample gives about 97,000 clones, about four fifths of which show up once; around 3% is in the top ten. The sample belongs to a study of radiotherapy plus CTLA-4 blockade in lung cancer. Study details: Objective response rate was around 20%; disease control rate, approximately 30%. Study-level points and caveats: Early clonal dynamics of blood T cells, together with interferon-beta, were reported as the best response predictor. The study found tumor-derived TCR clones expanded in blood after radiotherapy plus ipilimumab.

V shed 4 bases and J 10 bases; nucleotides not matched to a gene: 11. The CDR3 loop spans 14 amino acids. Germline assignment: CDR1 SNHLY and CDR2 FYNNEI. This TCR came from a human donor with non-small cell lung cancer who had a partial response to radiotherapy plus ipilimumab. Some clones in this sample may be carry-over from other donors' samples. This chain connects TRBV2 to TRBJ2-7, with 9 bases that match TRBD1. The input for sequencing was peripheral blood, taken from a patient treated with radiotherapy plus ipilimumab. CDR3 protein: CASSGDRGTTSQYF. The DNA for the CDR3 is TGTGCCAGCAGTGGCGACAGGGGGACTACCTCCCAGTACTTC.